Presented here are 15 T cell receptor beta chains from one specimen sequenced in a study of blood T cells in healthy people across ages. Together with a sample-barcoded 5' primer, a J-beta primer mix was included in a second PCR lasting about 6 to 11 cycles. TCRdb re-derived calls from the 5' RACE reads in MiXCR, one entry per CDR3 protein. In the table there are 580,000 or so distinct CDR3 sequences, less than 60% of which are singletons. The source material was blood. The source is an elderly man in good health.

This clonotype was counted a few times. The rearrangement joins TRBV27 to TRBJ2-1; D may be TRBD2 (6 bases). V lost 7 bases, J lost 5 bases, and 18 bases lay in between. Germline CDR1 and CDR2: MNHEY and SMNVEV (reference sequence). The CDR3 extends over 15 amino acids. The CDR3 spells CASTLVGGLDNEQFF. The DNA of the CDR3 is TGTGCCAGCACCCTCGTGGGGGGTCTAGACAATGAGCAGTTCTTC.

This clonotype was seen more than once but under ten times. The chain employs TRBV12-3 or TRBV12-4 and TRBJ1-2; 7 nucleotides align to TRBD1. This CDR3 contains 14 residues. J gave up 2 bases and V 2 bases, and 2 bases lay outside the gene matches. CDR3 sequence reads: CASSLQGQNYGYTF. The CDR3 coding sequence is TGTGCCAGCAGTTTACAGGGACAGAACTATGGCTACACCTTC.

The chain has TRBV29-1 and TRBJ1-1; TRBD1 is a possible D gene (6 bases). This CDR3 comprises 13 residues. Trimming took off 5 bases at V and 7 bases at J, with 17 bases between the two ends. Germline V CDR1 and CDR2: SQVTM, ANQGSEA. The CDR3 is CSVWTAGGGEAFF. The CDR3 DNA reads TGCAGCGTTTGGACGGCGGGGGGCGGTGAAGCTTTCTTT. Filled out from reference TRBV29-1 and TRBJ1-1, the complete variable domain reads SAVISQKPSRDICQRGTSLTIQCQVDSQVTMMFWYRQQPGQSLTLIATANQGSEATYESGFVIDKFPISRPNLTFSTLTVSNMSPEDSSIYLCSVWTAGGGEAFFGQGTRLTVV.

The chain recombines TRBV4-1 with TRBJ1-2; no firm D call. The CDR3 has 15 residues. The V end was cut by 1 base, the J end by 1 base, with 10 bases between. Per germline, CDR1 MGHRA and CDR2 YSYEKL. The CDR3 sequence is CASSQGSANNYGYTF. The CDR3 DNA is TGCGCCAGCAGCCAAGGTTCGGCAAATAACTATGGCTACACCTTC.

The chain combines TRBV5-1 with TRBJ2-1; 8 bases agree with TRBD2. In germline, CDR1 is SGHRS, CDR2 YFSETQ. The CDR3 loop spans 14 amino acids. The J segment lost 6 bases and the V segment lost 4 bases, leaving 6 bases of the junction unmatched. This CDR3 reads CASSAKRESNEQFF. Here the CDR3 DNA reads TGCGCCAGCAGCGCCAAGCGGGAGTCCAATGAGCAGTTCTTC.

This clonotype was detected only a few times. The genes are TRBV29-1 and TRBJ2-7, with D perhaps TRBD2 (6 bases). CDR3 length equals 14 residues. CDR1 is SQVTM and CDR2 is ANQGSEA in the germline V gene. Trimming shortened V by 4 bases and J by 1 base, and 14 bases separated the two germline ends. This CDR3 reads CSVGRGRASYEQYF. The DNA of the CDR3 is TGCAGCGTTGGCCGGGGGAGAGCATCCTACGAGCAGTACTTC.

CDR3 DNA sequence: TGCAGTGCTCCGGACAGGGGAGGCTATGGCTACACCTTC. Translation: CSAPDRGGYGYTF. This chain connects TRBV20-1 to TRBJ1-2; TRBD1 matches 9 bases. V trimming: 5 bases; J trimming: 4 bases; junction bases outside the gene matches: 5. This CDR3 has 13 amino acids. The germline gives CDR1 DFQATT, CDR2 SNEGSKA (reference sequence).

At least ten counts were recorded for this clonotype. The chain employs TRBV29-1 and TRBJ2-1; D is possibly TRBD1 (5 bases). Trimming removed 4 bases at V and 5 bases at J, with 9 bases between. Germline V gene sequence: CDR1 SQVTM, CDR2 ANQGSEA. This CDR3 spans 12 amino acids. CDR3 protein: CSVGQGNNEQFF. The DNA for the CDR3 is TGCAGCGTTGGGCAGGGTAACAATGAGCAGTTCTTC.

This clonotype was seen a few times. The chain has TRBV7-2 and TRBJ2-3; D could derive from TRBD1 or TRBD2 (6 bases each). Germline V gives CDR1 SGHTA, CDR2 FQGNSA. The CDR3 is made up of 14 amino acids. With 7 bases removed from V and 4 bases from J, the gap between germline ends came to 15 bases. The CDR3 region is CASKVAEGADTQYF. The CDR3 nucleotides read TGTGCCAGCAAGGTAGCGGAGGGGGCAGATACGCAGTATTTT.

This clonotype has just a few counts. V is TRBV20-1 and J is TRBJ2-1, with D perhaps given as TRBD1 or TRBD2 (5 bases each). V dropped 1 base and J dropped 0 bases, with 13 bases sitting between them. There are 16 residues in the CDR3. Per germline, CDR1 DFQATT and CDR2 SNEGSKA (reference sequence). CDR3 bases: TGCAGTGCTAGAGTAGGGACGGAAAGCTCCTACAATGAGCAGTTCTTC. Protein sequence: CSARVGTESSYNEQFF.

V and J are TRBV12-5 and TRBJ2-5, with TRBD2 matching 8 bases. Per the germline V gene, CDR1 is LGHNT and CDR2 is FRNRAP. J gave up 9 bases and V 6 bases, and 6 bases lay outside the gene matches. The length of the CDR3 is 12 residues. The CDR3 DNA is TGTGCTAGTGGCTACGGGGGGGGCCCCCAGTACTTC. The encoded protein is CASGYGGGPQYF.

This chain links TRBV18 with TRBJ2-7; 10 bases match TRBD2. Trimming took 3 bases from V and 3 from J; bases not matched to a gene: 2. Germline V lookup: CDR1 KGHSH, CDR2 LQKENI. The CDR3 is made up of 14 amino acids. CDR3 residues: CASSPQREGYEQYF. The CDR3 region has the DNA TGTGCCAGCTCACCCCAGCGGGAGGGCTACGAGCAGTACTTC.

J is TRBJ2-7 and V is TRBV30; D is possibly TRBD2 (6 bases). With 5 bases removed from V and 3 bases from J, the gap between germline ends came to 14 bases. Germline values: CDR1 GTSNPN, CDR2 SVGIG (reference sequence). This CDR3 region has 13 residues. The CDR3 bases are TGTGCCTGGGAACCCAGCGGGCTCTACGAGCAGTACTTC. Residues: CAWEPSGLYEQYF.

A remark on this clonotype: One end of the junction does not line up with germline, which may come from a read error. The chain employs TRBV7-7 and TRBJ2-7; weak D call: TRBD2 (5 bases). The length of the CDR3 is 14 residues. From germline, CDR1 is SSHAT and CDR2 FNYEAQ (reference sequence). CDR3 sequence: CASSPESGSYEQYF. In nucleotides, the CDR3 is TGTGCTAGCAGCCCCGAGAGCGGCTCCTACGAGCAGTACTTC. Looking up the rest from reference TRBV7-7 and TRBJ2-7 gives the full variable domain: GAGVSQSPRYKVTKRGQDVTLRCDPISSHATLYWYQQALGQGPEFLTYFNYEAQPDKSGLPSDRFSAERPEGSISTLTIQRTEQRDSAMYRCASSPESGSYEQYFGPGTRLTVT.

As DNA, the CDR3 is TGTGCCACCAGCAGAGCCCAGTGGGGAGCCAAAAACATTCAGTACTTC. Protein product: CATSRAQWGAKNIQYF. The chain recombines TRBV15 with TRBJ2-4; no clear D. The CDR3 runs to 16 residues. Germline loops: CDR1 LNHNV, CDR2 YYDKDF (reference sequence). The germline V and J ends were trimmed by 1 base and 0 bases, with 10 bases remaining between them.